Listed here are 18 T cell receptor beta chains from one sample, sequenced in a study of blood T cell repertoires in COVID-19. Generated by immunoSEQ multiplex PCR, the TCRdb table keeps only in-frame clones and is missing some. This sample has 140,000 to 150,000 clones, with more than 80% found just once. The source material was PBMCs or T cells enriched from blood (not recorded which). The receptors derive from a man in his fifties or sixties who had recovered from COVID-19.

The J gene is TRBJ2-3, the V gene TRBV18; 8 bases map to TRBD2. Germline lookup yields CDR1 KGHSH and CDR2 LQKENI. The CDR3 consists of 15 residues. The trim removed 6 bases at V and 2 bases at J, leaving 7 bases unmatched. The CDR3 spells CASSLVLAATDTQYF. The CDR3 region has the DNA TGTGCCAGCTCTCTTGTACTAGCGGCCACAGATACGCAGTATTTT.

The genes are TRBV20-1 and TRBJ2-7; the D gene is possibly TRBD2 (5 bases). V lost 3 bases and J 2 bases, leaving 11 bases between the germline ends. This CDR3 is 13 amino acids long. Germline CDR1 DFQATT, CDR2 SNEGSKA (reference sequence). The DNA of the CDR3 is TGCAGTGCTAGTAAAAAGCGGACCTACGAGCAGTACTTC. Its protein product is CSASKKRTYEQYF.

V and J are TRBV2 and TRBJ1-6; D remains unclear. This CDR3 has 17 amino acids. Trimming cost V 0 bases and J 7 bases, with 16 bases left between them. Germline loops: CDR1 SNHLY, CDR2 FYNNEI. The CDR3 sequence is CASSEASGRLLNSPLHF. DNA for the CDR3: TGTGCCAGCAGTGAAGCGTCAGGCCGGCTGTTGAATTCACCCCTCCACTTT.

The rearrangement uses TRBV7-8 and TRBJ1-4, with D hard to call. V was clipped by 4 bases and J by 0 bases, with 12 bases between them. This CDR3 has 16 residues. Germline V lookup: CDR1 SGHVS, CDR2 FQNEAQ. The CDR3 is CASSSQRLPTNEKLFF. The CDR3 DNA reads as TGTGCCAGCAGCTCTCAGAGACTTCCAACTAATGAAAAACTGTTTTTT.

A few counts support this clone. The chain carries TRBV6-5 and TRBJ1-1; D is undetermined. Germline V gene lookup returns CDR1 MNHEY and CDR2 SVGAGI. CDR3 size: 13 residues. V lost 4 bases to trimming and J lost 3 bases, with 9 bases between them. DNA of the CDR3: TGTGCCAGCAGTTTCCGAGAGTACACTGAAGCTTTCTTT. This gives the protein CASSFREYTEAFF.

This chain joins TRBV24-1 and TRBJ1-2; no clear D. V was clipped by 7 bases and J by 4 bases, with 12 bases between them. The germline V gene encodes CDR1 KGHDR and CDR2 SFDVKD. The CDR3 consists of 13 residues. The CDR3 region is CATSDKSIYGYTF. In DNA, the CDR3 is TGTGCCACCAGCGACAAGAGCATCTATGGCTACACCTTC.

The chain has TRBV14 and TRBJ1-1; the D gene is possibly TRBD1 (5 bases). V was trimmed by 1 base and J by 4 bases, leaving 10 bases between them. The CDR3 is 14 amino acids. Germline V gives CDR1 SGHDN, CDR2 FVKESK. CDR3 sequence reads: CASSQARGPTEAFF. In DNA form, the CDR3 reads TGTGCCAGCAGCCAAGCTAGGGGCCCCACTGAAGCTTTCTTT.

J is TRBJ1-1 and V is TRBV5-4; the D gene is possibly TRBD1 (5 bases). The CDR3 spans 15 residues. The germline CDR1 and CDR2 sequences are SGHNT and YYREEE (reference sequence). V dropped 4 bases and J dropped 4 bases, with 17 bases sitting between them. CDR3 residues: CASSPPPGLGTEAFF. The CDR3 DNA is TGTGCCAGCAGCCCCCCCCCAGGGTTGGGCACTGAAGCTTTCTTT.

In DNA form, the CDR3 reads TGTGCCAGCAGCTACGTCCAGCGGCAAACCACAGATACGCAGTATTTT. Protein: CASSYVQRQTTDTQYF. This sequence joins TRBV5-4 and TRBJ2-3; D may be TRBD2 (5 bases). This CDR3 contains 16 residues. The ends were cut back, 3 bases at V and 2 bases at J, with 16 bases in the middle. Germline CDR1 reads SGHNT; CDR2 reads YYREEE (reference sequence). The entire variable domain, with the rest obtained from reference TRBV5-4 and TRBJ2-3, is as follows: ETGVTQSPTHLIKTRGQQVTLRCSSQSGHNTVSWYQQALGQGPQFIFQYYREEENGRGNFPPRFSGLQFPNYSSELNVNALELDDSALYLCASSYVQRQTTDTQYFGPGTRLTVL.

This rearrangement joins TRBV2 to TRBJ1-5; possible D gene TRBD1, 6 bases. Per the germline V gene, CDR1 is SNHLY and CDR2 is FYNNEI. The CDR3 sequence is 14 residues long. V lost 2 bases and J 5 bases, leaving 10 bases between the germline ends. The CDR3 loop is CASSETGMDQPQHF. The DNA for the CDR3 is TGTGCCAGCAGTGAAACAGGGATGGATCAGCCCCAGCATTTT.

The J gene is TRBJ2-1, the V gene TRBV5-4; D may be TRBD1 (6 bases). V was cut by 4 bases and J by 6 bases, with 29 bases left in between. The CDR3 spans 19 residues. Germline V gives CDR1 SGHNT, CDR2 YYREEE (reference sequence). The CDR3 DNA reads TGTGCCAGCAGCATTCGTCAGGGGCGAGACCTACGTCGAGTCAATGAGCAGTTCTTC. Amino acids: CASSIRQGRDLRRVNEQFF. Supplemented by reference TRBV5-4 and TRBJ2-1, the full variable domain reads ETGVTQSPTHLIKTRGQQVTLRCSSQSGHNTVSWYQQALGQGPQFIFQYYREEENGRGNFPPRFSGLQFPNYSSELNVNALELDDSALYLCASSIRQGRDLRRVNEQFFGPGTRLTVL.

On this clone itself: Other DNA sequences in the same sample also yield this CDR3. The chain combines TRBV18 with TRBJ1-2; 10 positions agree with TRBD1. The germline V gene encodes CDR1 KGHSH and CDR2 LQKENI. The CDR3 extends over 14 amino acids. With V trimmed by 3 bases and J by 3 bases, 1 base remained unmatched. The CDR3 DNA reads TGTGCCAGCTCACCGACAGGGGGCGACTATGGCTACACCTTC. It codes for CASSPTGGDYGYTF.

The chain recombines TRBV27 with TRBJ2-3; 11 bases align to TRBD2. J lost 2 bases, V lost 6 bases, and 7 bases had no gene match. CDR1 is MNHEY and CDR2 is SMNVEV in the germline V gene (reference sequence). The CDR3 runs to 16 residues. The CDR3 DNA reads TGTGCCAGCAGCCCTTTACTAGCGGGGGACACAGATACGCAGTATTTT. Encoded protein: CASSPLLAGDTDTQYF.

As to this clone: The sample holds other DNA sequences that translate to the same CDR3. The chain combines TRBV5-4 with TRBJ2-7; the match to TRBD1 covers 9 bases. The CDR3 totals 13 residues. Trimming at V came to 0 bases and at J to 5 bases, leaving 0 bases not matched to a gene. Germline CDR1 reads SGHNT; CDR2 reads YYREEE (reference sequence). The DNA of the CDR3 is TGTGCCAGCAGCTTGGGACAGGGGGACGAGCAGTACTTC. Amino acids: CASSLGQGDEQYF.

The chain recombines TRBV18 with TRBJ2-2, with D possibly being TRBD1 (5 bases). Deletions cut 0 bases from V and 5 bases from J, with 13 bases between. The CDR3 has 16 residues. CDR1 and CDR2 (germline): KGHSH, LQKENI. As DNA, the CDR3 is TGTGCCAGCTCACCACCGAATCAGGGCTTAACCGGGGAGCTGTTTTTT. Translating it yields CASSPPNQGLTGELFF. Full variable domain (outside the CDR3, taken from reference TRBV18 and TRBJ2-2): NAGVMQNPRHLVRRRGQEARLRCSPMKGHSHVYWYRQLPEEGLKFMVYLQKENIIDESGMPKERFSAEFPKEGPSILRIQQVVRGDSAAYFCASSPPNQGLTGELFFGEGSRLTVL.

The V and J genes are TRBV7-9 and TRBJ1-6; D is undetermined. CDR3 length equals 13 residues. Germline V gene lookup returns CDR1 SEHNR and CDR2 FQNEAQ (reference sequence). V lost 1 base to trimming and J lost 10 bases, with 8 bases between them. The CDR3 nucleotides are TGTGCCAGCAGCTTAGAGGCAGGATCACCCCTCCACTTT. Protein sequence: CASSLEAGSPLHF.

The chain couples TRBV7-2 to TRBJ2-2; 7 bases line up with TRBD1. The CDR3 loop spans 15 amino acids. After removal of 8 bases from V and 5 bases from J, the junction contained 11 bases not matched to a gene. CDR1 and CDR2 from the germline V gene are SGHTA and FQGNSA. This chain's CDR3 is CASPPEGARTGELFF. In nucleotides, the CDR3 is TGTGCCAGCCCCCCAGAGGGGGCGAGGACCGGGGAGCTGTTTTTT. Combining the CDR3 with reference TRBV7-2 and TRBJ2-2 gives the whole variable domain GAGVSQSPSNKVTEKGKDVELRCDPISGHTALYWYRQSLGQGLEFLIYFQGNSAPDKSGLPSDRFSAERTGGSVSTLTIQRTQQEDSAVYLCASPPEGARTGELFFGEGSRLTVL.

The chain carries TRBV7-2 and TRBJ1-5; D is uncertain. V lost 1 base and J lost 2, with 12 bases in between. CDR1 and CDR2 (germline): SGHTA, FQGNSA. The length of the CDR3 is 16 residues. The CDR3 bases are TGTGCCAGCAGCTTAGGCGACGGGGTCGGCAATCAGCCCCAGCATTTT. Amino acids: CASSLGDGVGNQPQHF. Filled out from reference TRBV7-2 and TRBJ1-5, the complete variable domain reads GAGVSQSPSNKVTEKGKDVELRCDPISGHTALYWYRQSLGQGLEFLIYFQGNSAPDKSGLPSDRFSAERTGGSVSTLTIQRTQQEDSAVYLCASSLGDGVGNQPQHFGDGTRLSIL.